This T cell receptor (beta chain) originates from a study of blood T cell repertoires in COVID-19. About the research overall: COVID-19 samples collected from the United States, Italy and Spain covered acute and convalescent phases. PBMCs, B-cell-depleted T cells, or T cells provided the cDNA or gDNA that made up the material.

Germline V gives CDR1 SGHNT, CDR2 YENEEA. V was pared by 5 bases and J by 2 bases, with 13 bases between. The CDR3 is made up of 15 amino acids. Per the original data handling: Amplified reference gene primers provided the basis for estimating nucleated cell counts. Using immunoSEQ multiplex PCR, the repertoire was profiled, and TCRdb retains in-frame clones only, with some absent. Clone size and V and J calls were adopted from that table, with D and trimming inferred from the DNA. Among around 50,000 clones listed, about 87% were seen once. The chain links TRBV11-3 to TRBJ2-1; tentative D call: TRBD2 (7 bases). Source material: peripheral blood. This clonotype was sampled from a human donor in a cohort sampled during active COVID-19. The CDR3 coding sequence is TGTGCCAGCAGCCCAAGGGGGGGGGCCTACAATGAGCAGTTCTTC. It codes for CASSPRGGAYNEQFF. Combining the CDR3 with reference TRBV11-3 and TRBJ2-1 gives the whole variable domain EAGVVQSPRYKIIEKKQPVAFWCNPISGHNTLYWYLQNLGQGPELLIRYENEEAVDDSQLPKDRFSAERLKGVDSTLKIQPAELGDSAVYLCASSPRGGAYNEQFFGPGTRLTVL.